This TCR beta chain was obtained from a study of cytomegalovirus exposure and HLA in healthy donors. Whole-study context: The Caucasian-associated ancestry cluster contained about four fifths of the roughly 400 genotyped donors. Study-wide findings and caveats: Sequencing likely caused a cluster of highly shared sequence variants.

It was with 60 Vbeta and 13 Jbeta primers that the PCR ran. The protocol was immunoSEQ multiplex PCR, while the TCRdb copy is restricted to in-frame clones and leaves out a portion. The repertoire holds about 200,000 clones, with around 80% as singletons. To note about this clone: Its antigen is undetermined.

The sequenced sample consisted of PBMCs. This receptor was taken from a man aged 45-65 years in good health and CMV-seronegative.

CDR3 nucleotides: TGTGCCTGGAGTGACGGGAGCGGGAGTTACGAGCAGTACTTC. Translating it yields CAWSDGSGSYEQYF. The gene calls are TRBV30 and TRBJ2-7, with TRBD2 matching 8 bases. In germline, CDR1 is GTSNPN, CDR2 SVGIG (reference sequence). The CDR3 extends over 14 amino acids. The ends lost 1 base at V and 4 bases at J; junction bases unmatched: 6.